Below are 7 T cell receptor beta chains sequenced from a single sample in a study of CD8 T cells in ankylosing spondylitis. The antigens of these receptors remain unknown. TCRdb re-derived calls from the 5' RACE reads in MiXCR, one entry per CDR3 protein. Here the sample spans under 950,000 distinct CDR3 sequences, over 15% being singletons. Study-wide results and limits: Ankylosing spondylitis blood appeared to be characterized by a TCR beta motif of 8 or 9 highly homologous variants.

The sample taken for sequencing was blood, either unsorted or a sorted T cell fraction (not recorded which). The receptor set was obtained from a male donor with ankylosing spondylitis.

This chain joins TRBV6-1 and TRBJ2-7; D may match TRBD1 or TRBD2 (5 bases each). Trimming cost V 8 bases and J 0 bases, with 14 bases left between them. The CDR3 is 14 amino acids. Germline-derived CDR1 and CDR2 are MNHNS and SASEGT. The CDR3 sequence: CASAVAGSSYEQYF. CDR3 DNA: TGTGCCAGCGCCGTGGCAGGGAGCTCCTACGAGCAGTACTTC.

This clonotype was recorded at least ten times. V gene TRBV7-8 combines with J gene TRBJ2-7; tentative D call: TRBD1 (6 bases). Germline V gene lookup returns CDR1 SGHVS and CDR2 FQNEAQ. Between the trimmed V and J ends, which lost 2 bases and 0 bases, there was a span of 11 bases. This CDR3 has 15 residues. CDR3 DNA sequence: TGTGCCAGCAGCTTATTCCAGGGGCCCTCCTACGAGCAGTACTTC. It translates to CASSLFQGPSYEQYF.

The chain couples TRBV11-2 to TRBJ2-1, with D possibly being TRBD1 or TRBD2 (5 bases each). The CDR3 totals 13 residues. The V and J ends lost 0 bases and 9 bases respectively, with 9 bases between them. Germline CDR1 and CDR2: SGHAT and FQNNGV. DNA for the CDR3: TGTGCCAGCAGCTTAGACAGGGACGGTGAGCAGTTCTTC. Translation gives CASSLDRDGEQFF.

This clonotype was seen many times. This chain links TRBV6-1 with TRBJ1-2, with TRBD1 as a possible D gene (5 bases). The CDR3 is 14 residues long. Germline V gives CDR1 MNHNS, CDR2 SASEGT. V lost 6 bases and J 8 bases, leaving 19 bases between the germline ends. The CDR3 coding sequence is TGTGCCAGCAGCCGCGCCCGGGCCTCAGGGGGCTACACCTTC. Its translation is CASSRARASGGYTF.

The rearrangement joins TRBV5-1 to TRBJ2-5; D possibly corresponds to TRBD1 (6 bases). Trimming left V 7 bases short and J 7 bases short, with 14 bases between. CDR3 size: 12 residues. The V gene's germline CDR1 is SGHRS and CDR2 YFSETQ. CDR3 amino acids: CASRAGVTTQYF. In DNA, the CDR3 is TGCGCCAGCCGTGCAGGGGTTACGACCCAGTACTTC.

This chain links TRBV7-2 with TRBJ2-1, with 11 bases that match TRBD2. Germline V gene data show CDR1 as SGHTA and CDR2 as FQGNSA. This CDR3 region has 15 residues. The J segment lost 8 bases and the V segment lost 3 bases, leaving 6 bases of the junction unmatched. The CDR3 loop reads CASSLGLAEVDEQFF. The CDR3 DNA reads TGTGCCAGCAGCTTGGGACTAGCGGAGGTGGATGAGCAGTTCTTC.

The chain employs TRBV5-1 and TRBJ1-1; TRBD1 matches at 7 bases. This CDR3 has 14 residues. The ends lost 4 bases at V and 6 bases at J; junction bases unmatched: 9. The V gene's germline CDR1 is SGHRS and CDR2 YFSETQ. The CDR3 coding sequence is TGCGCCAGCAGCGCGTCGACAGGGTTCCCTGAAGCTTTCTTT. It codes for CASSASTGFPEAFF.